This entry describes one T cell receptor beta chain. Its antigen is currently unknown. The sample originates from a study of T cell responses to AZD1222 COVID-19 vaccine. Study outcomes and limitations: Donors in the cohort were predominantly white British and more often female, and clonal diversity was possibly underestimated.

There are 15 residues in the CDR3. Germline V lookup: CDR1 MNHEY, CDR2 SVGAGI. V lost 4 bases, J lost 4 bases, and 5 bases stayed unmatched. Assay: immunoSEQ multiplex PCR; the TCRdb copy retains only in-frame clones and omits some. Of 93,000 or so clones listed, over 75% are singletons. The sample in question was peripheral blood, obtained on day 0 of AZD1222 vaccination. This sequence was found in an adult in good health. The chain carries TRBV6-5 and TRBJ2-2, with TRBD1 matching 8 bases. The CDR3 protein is CASSSQGAVTGELFF. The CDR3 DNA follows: TGTGCCAGCAGTTCCCAGGGGGCGGTCACCGGGGAGCTGTTTTTT.